This TCR beta chain was obtained from a study of blood T cell repertoires in COVID-19. Study-level information: Acute and convalescent COVID-19 samples came from the United States, Italy and Spain. Nucleic acid was either cDNA or gDNA, and it came from T cells, B-cell-depleted T cells, or PBMCs.

Per the original methods: Reference gene primer amplification gave nucleated cell count estimates. Here immunoSEQ multiplex PCR was the method, and the copy in TCRdb shows in-frame clones only, minus some. The V and J calls and clone size were taken over from that table, and D and trimming were inferred from the DNA. The sample shows fewer than 75,000 clones, more than 70% of them seen only once. CDR3 length: 18 residues. Germline lookup yields CDR1 MGHRA and CDR2 YSYEKL. Trimming left V 2 bases short and J 0 bases short, with 14 bases between. The receptor was isolated from a man in his 60s with active or convalescent COVID-19. The chain has TRBV4-1 and TRBJ2-6; D gene unclear. Sample: peripheral blood. Written as DNA, the CDR3 is TGCGCCAGCAGCCAACGGCCAGGATTAAGCTCTGGGGCCAACGTCCTGACTTTC. Residues: CASSQRPGLSSGANVLTF.